This TCR beta chain was documented in a study of blood T cell repertoires in COVID-19 (dated by TCRdb to about 2020). Regarding the research as a whole: Collaborator samples came from the United States, Italy and Spain and covered acute and convalescent phases of COVID-19. A freely available public database, intended as a resource for researchers studying the immune response to SARS-CoV-2, is where the repertoires were released. Samples were obtained from the ongoing ImmuneRACE study (first 160 participants) and from 1,200 or so subjects provided by 6 global collaborators. The material from the prospective study consisted of cDNA or gDNA derived from T cells, B-cell-depleted T cells, or PBMCs. The dataset comprised deeply sampled blood TCRbeta repertoires from subjects exposed to, actively infected with, or recovered from COVID-19. Where available, HLA class I and class II types were taken from metadata supplied by the sample provider and were not determined by assay-based typing. A de-identified subject ID, COVID-19 status, age in years and sex were almost always included in the sample metadata. The investigation overall reported the following: The amount of clinical and demographic metadata varied by source and participant and was provided uncurated.

Participants in the prospective study were enrolled through a virtual design, were aged about 18 to 90 years, and lived in 24 United States geographic areas. Cohort assignment in the prospective study relied on participant-reported clinical history from a screening survey and a study questionnaire. Recovered participants in ImmuneRACE Cohort 3 were defined as having two consecutive negative NP/OP PCR tests, clearance from a healthcare professional, or resolution of symptoms. Mobile phlebotomists in the prospective study collected whole blood, serum and a nasopharyngeal or oropharyngeal swab from every participant. Over a roughly 2-month period, participants in the prospective study had the option of providing additional blood draws and questionnaires. Prospective study blood samples were shipped either frozen or at room temperature before DNA extraction. The immunoSEQ Assay, a bias-controlled multiplex PCR, was used to amplify TCRbeta CDR3 regions from genomic DNA. Processing in the source paper ran as follows. The number of nucleated cells in each sample was estimated from the amplification of reference gene primers within the assay. To quantify the absolute abundance of each unique TCRbeta CDR3 rearrangement, sequence reads were collapsed and filtered. For each sample, productive Simpson clonality was calculated by taking the square root of Simpson's diversity index across productive rearrangements. Here the immuneACCESS table is served through TCRdb, limited to in-frame sequences with V and J called. Missing clones are a known gap in these copies; in checked studies unresolved V genes cover under half, and the rest lacks a known reason. The DNA gave D and trimming, while V, J and clone size come from that table. This sample lists some 200,000 clones; around four fifths were detected once. In total, the top ten clones hold 12% of the sample.

As regards this clone: Its target antigen remains unknown. Per-base qualities were not stored, and no clone one base away is much larger.

Taken from cysteine to phenylalanine, the CDR3 has 14 residues. CDR3 DNA only is kept here, 42 bases in frame from base 1. The V and J ends are trimmed by 6 bases and 5 bases, leaving 16 bases between them. The germline V gene specifies MNHEY as CDR1 and SVGAGI as CDR2. Input material: PBMCs or T cells enriched from blood (not recorded which). The TCR was taken from a middle-aged man who had recovered from COVID-19. The V and J segments used are TRBV6-5 and TRBJ2-5; the best D guess is TRBD1, with 5 bases matching. The CDR3 in this case is CASSSTGFGETQYF. The base sequence is TGTGCCAGCAGCTCCACAGGTTTCGGGGAGACCCAGTACTTC.